Below are 27 T cell receptor beta chains sequenced from a single sample in a study of blood T cell repertoires in COVID-19 (dated by TCRdb to the early 2020s). Library preparation used the immunoSEQ multiplex PCR assay. In its TCRdb copy, this immuneACCESS table keeps in-frame sequences only and misses some clones. Where compared with another copy, unresolved V genes explain less than half of these, and the others have no known cause. The sample data list 150,000 to 200,000 clones, and about 88% of these were observed just once. The ten largest clones capture 2.5% to 3% of the sample. The specimen sequenced was peripheral blood. Receptors were obtained from a woman in her thirties with active or convalescent COVID-19.

The CDR3 DNA is TGTGCCAGCAGTGAAGGCGGGGCCCACGAGCAGTACTTC. It specifies CASSEGGAHEQYF. J is TRBJ2-7 and V is TRBV25-1, with a weak D call TRBD2 (6 bases). V was shortened by 2 bases and J by 5 bases, with 10 bases between the two germline ends. The germline V gene encodes CDR1 MGHDK and CDR2 SYGVNS. CDR3 length: 13 residues.

J is TRBJ1-4 and V is TRBV27, with D unresolved. There are 16 residues in the CDR3. Deletions cut 2 bases from V and 14 bases from J, with 24 bases between. Germline assignment: CDR1 MNHEY and CDR2 SMNVEV (reference sequence). The CDR3 reads CASSLSRGAKISGLFF. In DNA form, the CDR3 reads TGTGCCAGCAGTTTAAGCCGGGGAGCAAAGATTAGCGGTCTGTTTTTT.

This clone showed up just a few times. J is TRBJ1-3 and V is TRBV28; tentative D call: TRBD1 (5 bases). Germline-derived CDR1 and CDR2 are MDHEN and SYDVKM. The V gene lost 5 bases and the J gene lost 8 bases, with 16 bases spanning the gap. The CDR3 length is 14 residues. The CDR3 loop reads CASSPREGLDTIYF. The CDR3, as DNA: TGTGCCAGCAGTCCTCGGGAGGGGTTAGACACCATATATTTT.

The gene calls are TRBV9 and TRBJ2-3; 8 bases are shared with TRBD2. V shed 4 bases and J 0 bases; nucleotides not matched to a gene: 4. The CDR3 has 15 residues. The germline gives CDR1 SGDLS, CDR2 YYNGEE. For the CDR3, the DNA is TGTGCCAGCAGCCTTAGCGGGACCAGCACAGATACGCAGTATTTT. Protein sequence: CASSLSGTSTDTQYF.

Worth noting for this clone: Other DNA sequences in the same sample also yield this CDR3. This sequence joins TRBV3-1 (or the pseudogene TRBV3-2) and TRBJ1-2; perhaps TRBD1 as D (6 bases). Germline-derived CDR1 and CDR2 are LGHDT and YNNKEL (reference sequence). Trimming shortened V by 1 base and J by 4 bases, and 10 bases separated the two germline ends. The CDR3 loop spans 14 amino acids. CDR3 in amino acids: CASSQGTGSYGYTF. As DNA, the CDR3 is TGTGCCAGCAGCCAAGGTACAGGGAGCTATGGCTACACCTTC.

This chain uses TRBV19 with TRBJ2-7; TRBD1 aligns across 9 bases. From germline, CDR1 is LNHDA and CDR2 SQIVND (reference sequence). With V trimmed by 3 bases and J by 4 bases, 7 bases remained unmatched. The CDR3 is 15 residues long. CDR3 sequence (DNA): TGTGCCAGTAGTATGGCCGGGACAGGGTTATACGAGCAGTACTTC. Residues: CASSMAGTGLYEQYF.

The gene calls are TRBV7-2 and TRBJ2-1, with 9 bases aligning to TRBD2. The CDR3 totals 18 residues. With V trimmed by 2 bases and J by 0 bases, 8 bases remained unmatched. Germline V gives CDR1 SGHTA, CDR2 FQGNSA. The CDR3 DNA sequence: TGTGCCAGCAGCTTACATCATCGGCGGGGGGGCTCCTACAATGAGCAGTTCTTC. Translating it yields CASSLHHRRGGSYNEQFF.

This chain joins TRBV5-4 and TRBJ2-5, with D possibly TRBD2 on 5 matching bases. The CDR3 totals 13 residues. From germline, CDR1 is SGHNT and CDR2 YYREEE (reference sequence). The V gene lost 2 bases and the J gene lost 5 bases, with 10 bases spanning the gap. The CDR3 protein is CASSFRGSETQYF. In DNA form, the CDR3 reads TGTGCCAGCAGCTTCCGGGGTAGCGAGACCCAGTACTTC.

The chain is built from TRBV5-6 and TRBJ1-4; 7 nucleotides align to TRBD1. The V segment lost 1 base and the J segment 8 bases; nucleotides outside the gene matches: 14. This CDR3 spans 17 amino acids. Germline CDR1 reads SGHDT; CDR2 reads YYEEEE. CDR3 nucleotide sequence: TGTGCCAGCAGCTTGCGAGGACAGGCCTCCAGCCTGGAAAAACTGTTTTTT. It encodes CASSLRGQASSLEKLFF.

V gene TRBV7-9 combines with J gene TRBJ2-7, with D maybe TRBD2 (6 bases). V shed 8 bases and J shed 6 bases, with 20 bases lying between them. The CDR3 contains 14 residues. Germline V gene lookup returns CDR1 SEHNR and CDR2 FQNEAQ (reference sequence). The CDR3 reads CASLGYRTNGEQYF. The CDR3, as DNA: TGTGCCAGCTTAGGGTACAGGACTAATGGCGAGCAGTACTTC. Full variable domain (outside the CDR3, taken from reference TRBV7-9 and TRBJ2-7): DTGVSQNPRHKITKRGQNVTFRCDPISEHNRLYWYRQTLGQGPEFLTYFQNEAQLEKSRLLSDRFSAERPKGSFSTLEIQRTEQGDSAMYLCASLGYRTNGEQYFGPGTRLTVT.

V usage is TRBV5-4 and J usage is TRBJ1-6, with D unclear. Germline V gene sequence: CDR1 SGHNT, CDR2 YYREEE (reference sequence). V was pared by 0 bases and J by 8 bases, with 9 bases between. CDR3 length: 14 amino acids. The CDR3 is CASSLDIPDSPLHF. The CDR3 bases are TGTGCCAGCAGCTTGGATATCCCAGATTCACCCCTCCACTTT.

Note on this clone: Its ends do not fully match the called genes, so a read error is possible. This chain links TRBV4-1 with TRBJ1-3; D is undetermined. Looked up from germline, CDR1 is MGHRA and CDR2 is YSYEKL. The CDR3 contains 15 residues. Here the CDR3 DNA reads TGCGCCAGCAGCCAAGTTCTAGTAGGTGGAGACACCATATATTTT. This codes for CASSQVLVGGDTIYF.

This clone has only one observation. This chain joins TRBV27 and TRBJ1-2, with D maybe TRBD1 (5 bases). The ends were cut back, 1 base at V and 7 bases at J, with 10 bases in the middle. Looked up from germline, CDR1 is MNHEY and CDR2 is SMNVEV (reference sequence). The CDR3 consists of 13 residues. The CDR3 nucleotides read TGTGCCAGCAGTTTATGGGGGGGAAGTGGCTACACCTTC. It is translated as CASSLWGGSGYTF.

The chain joins TRBV5-1 to TRBJ1-1; D possibly corresponds to TRBD1 (6 bases). Trimming pared 0 bases from V and 4 bases from J, leaving 19 bases between. The CDR3 is made up of 17 amino acids. Per the germline V gene, CDR1 is SGHRS and CDR2 is YFSETQ. CDR3 protein: CASSLVFGGALVTEAFF. The CDR3 region has the DNA TGCGCCAGCAGCTTGGTGTTCGGGGGGGCGTTGGTCACTGAAGCTTTCTTT. The variable domain in full, with the rest retrieved from reference TRBV5-1 and TRBJ1-1, is KAGVTQTPRYLIKTRGQQVTLSCSPISGHRSVSWYQQTPGQGLQFLFEYFSETQRNKGNFPGRFSGRQFSNSRSEMNVSTLELGDSALYLCASSLVFGGALVTEAFFGQGTRLTVV.

The CDR3 DNA is TGTGCCAGCAGTTTATTAAATGAAGCGGGAATTAAAGCAGATACGCAGTATTTT. Protein product: CASSLLNEAGIKADTQYF. The chain combines TRBV27 with TRBJ2-3, with 7 bases lining up with TRBD2. Per the germline V gene, CDR1 is MNHEY and CDR2 is SMNVEV (reference sequence). The V segment lost 1 base and the J segment 4 bases; nucleotides outside the gene matches: 14. The CDR3 is 18 amino acids.

The V gene is TRBV5-1, the J gene TRBJ1-1, with 11 bases lining up with TRBD1. CDR1 is SGHRS and CDR2 is YFSETQ in the germline V gene. V lost 0 bases and J lost 3; bases outside the gene matches: 4. The CDR3 has 16 amino acids. The CDR3 DNA is TGCGCCAGCAGCTTGGCCACGGGACAGGGGGACACTGAAGCTTTCTTT. Amino acid sequence: CASSLATGQGDTEAFF. Together with reference TRBV5-1 and TRBJ1-1, the CDR3 gives the full variable domain: KAGVTQTPRYLIKTRGQQVTLSCSPISGHRSVSWYQQTPGQGLQFLFEYFSETQRNKGNFPGRFSGRQFSNSRSEMNVSTLELGDSALYLCASSLATGQGDTEAFFGQGTRLTVV.

This clone was picked up a small number of times. V gene TRBV28 combines with J gene TRBJ1-1; D is ambiguous. The CDR3 spans 11 residues. In germline, CDR1 is MDHEN, CDR2 SYDVKM. The V end was cut by 7 bases, the J end by 6 bases, with 9 bases between. CDR3 nucleotides: TGTGCCAGCACCAAATTCCCTGAAGCTTTCTTT. Encoded protein: CASTKFPEAFF.

This chain links TRBV2 with TRBJ1-5; D is uncertain. CDR1 and CDR2 (germline): SNHLY, FYNNEI. CDR3 length equals 14 residues. The V end was cut by 5 bases, the J end by 0 bases, with 8 bases between. CDR3 sequence reads: CASSWSGSNQPQHF. CDR3 DNA: TGTGCCAGCAGTTGGTCGGGTAGCAATCAGCCCCAGCATTTT.

The V gene is TRBV11-3, the J gene TRBJ2-7, with unresolved D. The ends were cut back, 6 bases at V and 2 bases at J, with 11 bases in the middle. This CDR3 is built from 13 residues. CDR1 is SGHNT and CDR2 is YENEEA in the germline V gene. The DNA of the CDR3 is TGTGCCAGCAGGAACTCACTAACCTACGAGCAGTACTTC. It is translated as CASRNSLTYEQYF.

The CDR3 loop reads CASTLAGGSDTQYF. The CDR3 nucleotides are TGTGCCAGCACCTTAGCGGGGGGGTCAGATACGCAGTATTTT. The genes are TRBV6-6 and TRBJ2-3; 11 bases are a match to TRBD2. The V and J ends lost 7 bases and 4 bases, in that order; junction bases with no gene match: 4. Germline V gene sequence: CDR1 MNHNY, CDR2 SVGAGI (reference sequence). The CDR3 length is 14 residues.

The chain joins TRBV11-3 to TRBJ2-2; 9 positions agree with TRBD2. Trimming took 6 bases from V and 4 from J; bases not matched to a gene: 6. This CDR3 has 15 residues. Per germline, CDR1 SGHNT and CDR2 YENEEA. CDR3 amino acids: CASRQSGGRTGELFF. The CDR3 DNA reads TGTGCCAGCAGACAGAGCGGGGGGCGCACCGGGGAGCTGTTTTTT.

This sequence joins TRBV27 and TRBJ1-1; the D is unclear. Germline V CDR1 and CDR2: MNHEY, SMNVEV (reference sequence). The CDR3 has 15 residues. Trimming stripped 0 bases from V and 1 base from J, with 9 bases between. CDR3 sequence: CASSLSWSSNTEAFF. Here the CDR3 DNA reads TGTGCCAGCAGTTTATCATGGAGCTCGAACACTGAAGCTTTCTTT.

The chain carries TRBV18 and TRBJ2-7; D perhaps matches TRBD1 (5 bases). The V end lost 5 bases, the J end lost 4 bases, and 9 bases lay between the germline ends. The germline CDR1 and CDR2 sequences are KGHSH and LQKENI. There are 12 residues in the CDR3. The CDR3, as DNA: TGTGCCAGCTCATCCTCAGGGTACGAGCAGTACTTC. Translation gives CASSSSGYEQYF.

This clone is a singleton in its sample. The gene calls are TRBV5-1 and TRBJ1-2; TRBD1 agrees at 8 bases. The length of the CDR3 is 15 residues. The J segment lost 7 bases and the V segment lost 0 bases, leaving 8 bases of the junction unmatched. Looked up from germline, CDR1 is SGHRS and CDR2 is YFSETQ. The CDR3 here is CASSLVDGTGSGYTF. CDR3 in DNA: TGCGCCAGCAGCTTGGTTGACGGGACAGGCTCTGGCTACACCTTC.

This chain links TRBV5-5 with TRBJ1-1; D ambiguous. Germline loops: CDR1 SGHKS, CDR2 YYEKEE (reference sequence). The V end lost 3 bases, the J end lost 0 bases, and 12 bases lay between the germline ends. The CDR3 has 15 residues. The CDR3 nucleotides read TGTGCCAGCAGCTCCAGTCTCTTGATGAACACTGAAGCTTTCTTT. Amino acids: CASSSSLLMNTEAFF.

The chain recombines TRBV19 with TRBJ1-2, with a possible D match to TRBD1 (5 bases). V lost 7 bases, J lost 3 bases, and 9 bases lay in between. Germline V gives CDR1 LNHDA, CDR2 SQIVND (reference sequence). The CDR3 contains 12 residues. The CDR3 sequence is CASNGRDYGYTF. Written as DNA, the CDR3 is TGTGCCAGTAACGGCAGGGACTATGGCTACACCTTC.

This clone showed up just once. This chain joins TRBV3-1 (or the pseudogene TRBV3-2) and TRBJ2-2; 7 bases line up with TRBD1. The V gene's germline CDR1 is LGHDT and CDR2 YNNKEL (reference sequence). V lost 4 bases to trimming and J lost 1 base; unmatched junction nucleotides: 6. The CDR3 covers 16 residues. The CDR3 loop is CASSPTGVGNTGELFF. CDR3 DNA: TGTGCCAGCAGCCCCACAGGGGTGGGGAACACCGGGGAGCTGTTTTTT.